The rows below give T cell receptor beta chains drawn from one sample of a study of OX40 agonist ivuxolimab in advanced cancers. Assay used: immunoSEQ multiplex PCR; TCRdb lists only in-frame clones, some missing. The table has 65,000 to 95,000 clones, 88% seen once; the top ten hold under 0.6%. The sample consisted of CD4+ or CD8+ T cells sorted from blood, taken in a trial of the OX40 agonist ivuxolimab. The receptor set was obtained from an adult with an advanced solid tumor such as melanoma, head and neck, liver or kidney cancer. Both conserved end residues are part of each CDR3. The order of the fields is V gene, J gene, D gene, CDR3 protein. D genes are given only for firm matches.

>TRBV6-1|TRBJ1-1|.
CASRSREGMNTEAFF
>TRBV15|TRBJ2-3|.
CATSRGGDTDTQYF
>TRBV18|TRBJ1-1|.
CASSPGGGRVNTEAFF
>TRBV18|TRBJ1-1|.
CASSPQWGAKTEAFF
>TRBV6-1|TRBJ2-2|.
CASSDLGTGELFF
>TRBV19|TRBJ2-1|.
CASSVTPRNEQFF
>TRBV19|TRBJ1-2|.
CASSASGAKGGYTF
>TRBV5-1|TRBJ1-2|TRBD1
CASSSNPTGNYGYTF
>TRBV2|TRBJ1-2|.
CAIEGGSAYGYTF
>TRBV19|TRBJ2-7|.
CASSGDSSYEQYF
>TRBV11-3|TRBJ2-1|TRBD2
CASSSSGGLYNEQFF
>TRBV7-9|TRBJ1-1|.
CASSLARENTEAFF
>TRBV6-5|TRBJ2-5|.
CASSYGRGRLETQYF
>TRBV5-4|TRBJ2-7|TRBD1
CASSLRTGTGEQYF
>TRBV5-1|TRBJ2-5|.
CASRTESGQETQYF
>TRBV7-2|TRBJ1-4|TRBD1
CASSGPHRGSEKLFF
>TRBV19|TRBJ1-1|.
CASSSDEGVVRAFF
>TRBV5-4|TRBJ2-3|TRBD1
CASSRQGRDTDTQYF
>TRBV19|TRBJ1-5|TRBD1
CASSMGQVRSNQPQHF
>TRBV5-5|TRBJ2-7|.
CASSLVIRADYEQYF
>TRBV6-5|TRBJ2-2|.
CASSRDRNTGELFF
>TRBV7-9|TRBJ1-2|.
CASSLVGVGYTF
>TRBV5-1|TRBJ2-3|TRBD2
CASSLGTSGADTQYF
>TRBV6-5|TRBJ2-7|TRBD1
CASSDRTGQYF
>TRBV9|TRBJ2-6|.
CASSVVGANVLTF
>TRBV5-6|TRBJ2-1|.
CASSSTAALYNEQFF
>TRBV29-1|TRBJ2-6|TRBD2
CSVEGGGNVLTF
>TRBV29-1|TRBJ1-1|.
CSVAGDTEAFF
>TRBV7-3|TRBJ1-1|.
CASSLVLDTEAFF
>TRBV12-5|TRBJ2-1|.
CASGLGTVEQFF
>TRBV18|TRBJ1-2|TRBD1
CASSGTGTGDYGYTF
>TRBV25-1|TRBJ2-5|.
CASSALPRVGRGETQYF
>TRBV11-2|TRBJ1-1|TRBD1
CASSSRDREAFF
>TRBV29-1|TRBJ2-7|.
CSATHQDAQGWRRGTPYEQYF
>TRBV9|TRBJ2-3|.
CASSERVSDTQYF
>TRBV2|TRBJ2-6|.
CASSPTRGANVLTF
>TRBV7-8|TRBJ1-2|.
CASSLDPKGAGGYTF
>TRBV19|TRBJ1-2|TRBD1
CASSIEAPGQISYTF
>TRBV18|TRBJ1-2|.
CASSPTHREPYGYTF
>TRBV4-1|TRBJ1-5|.
CASSSQFSQNQPQHF
>TRBV9|TRBJ1-4|.
CASSVGSLNEKLFF
>TRBV5-1|TRBJ1-2|.
CASRIEAGGLGGYTF